The clone carrying this T cell receptor beta chain was counted ten times or more. Its specificity is not known. Trimming left V 3 bases short and J 4 bases short, with 14 bases between. CDR1 and CDR2 from the germline V gene are SGDLS and YYNGEE. The CDR3 is made up of 14 amino acids. PCR amplification relied on 60 Vbeta primers (plus 13 Jbeta primers). The protocol was immunoSEQ multiplex PCR, while the TCRdb copy is restricted to in-frame clones and leaves out a portion. The sample shows 150,000 to 200,000 clones, around two thirds of them seen only once. The data belong to a study of cytomegalovirus exposure and HLA in healthy donors. Whole-study context: Previous work identified 120 million or so unique TCR beta sequences from about 179 million T cells. Roughly 80 million unique TCRs from HLA-typed donors were held in an early data release. Researchers found that about 84% of some 400 genotyped donors fell within the Caucasian-associated ancestry cluster. Notes on the study in general: The authors later linked a missense DCLRE1C variant to TCR beta V- and J-gene trimming.

The chain employs TRBV9 and TRBJ2-7; TRBD1 is a possible D gene (6 bases). This receptor was identified in a man in his forties in good health and CMV-seronegative. The specimen was PBMCs. The CDR3 bases are TGTGCCAGCAGCGCGTCCCCGGACAGATACGAGCAGTACTTC. It is translated as CASSASPDRYEQYF.